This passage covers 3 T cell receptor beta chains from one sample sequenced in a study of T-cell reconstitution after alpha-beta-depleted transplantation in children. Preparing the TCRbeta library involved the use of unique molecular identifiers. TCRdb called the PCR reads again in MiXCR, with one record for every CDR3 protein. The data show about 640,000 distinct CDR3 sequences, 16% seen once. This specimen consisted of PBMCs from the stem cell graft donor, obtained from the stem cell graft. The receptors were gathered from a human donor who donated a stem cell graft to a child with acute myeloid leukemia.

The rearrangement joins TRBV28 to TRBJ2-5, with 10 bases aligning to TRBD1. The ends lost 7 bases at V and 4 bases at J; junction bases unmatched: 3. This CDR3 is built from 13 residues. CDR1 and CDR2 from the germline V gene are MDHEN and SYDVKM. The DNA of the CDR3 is TGTGCCAGCAATGACAGGGGGCGAGAGACCCAGTACTTC. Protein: CASNDRGRETQYF.

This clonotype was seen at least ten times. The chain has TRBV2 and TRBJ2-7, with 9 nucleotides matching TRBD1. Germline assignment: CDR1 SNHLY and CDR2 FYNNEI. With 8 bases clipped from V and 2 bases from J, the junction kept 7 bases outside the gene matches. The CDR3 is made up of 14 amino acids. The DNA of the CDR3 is TGTGCCAGCGATCCGGGACAGGGTCCCTACGAGCAGTACGTC. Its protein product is CASDPGQGPYEQYV.

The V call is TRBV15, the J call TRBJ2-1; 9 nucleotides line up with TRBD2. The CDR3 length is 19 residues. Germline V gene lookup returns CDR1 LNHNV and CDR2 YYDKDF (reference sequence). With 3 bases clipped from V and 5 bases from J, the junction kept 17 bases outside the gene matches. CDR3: CATSRGIGAAGGNNNEQFF. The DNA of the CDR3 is TGTGCCACCAGCAGGGGCATAGGGGCAGCGGGGGGAAATAACAATGAGCAGTTCTTC.